The 14 T cell receptor beta chains given below trace back to one sample, sequenced in a study of blood T cell repertoires in COVID-19. Method: immunoSEQ multiplex PCR; TCRdb's copy keeps in-frame clones and lacks some. The table includes about 250,000 clones, 70% to 90% detected once. The sample consisted of PBMCs or T cells enriched from blood (not recorded which). Receptors were obtained from a man aged 40-55 years who had recovered from COVID-19.

J is TRBJ1-3 and V is TRBV28; possibly TRBD1 for D (6 bases). This CDR3 comprises 13 residues. Germline CDR1 is MDHEN and CDR2 is SYDVKM. The CDR3 loop reads CAHRESSGNTIYF. The CDR3 DNA is TGTGCGCACAGGGAGTCTTCTGGAAACACCATATATTTT. The full variable domain, completed using reference TRBV28 and TRBJ1-3, is DVKVTQSSRYLVKRTGEKVFLECVQDMDHENMFWYRQDPGLGLRLIYFSYDVKMKEKGDIPEGYSVSREKKERFSLILESASTNQTSMYLCAHRESSGNTIYFGEGSWLTVV.

V gene TRBV27 combines with J gene TRBJ2-3, with 8 bases lining up with TRBD2. Looked up from germline, CDR1 is MNHEY and CDR2 is SMNVEV (reference sequence). V shed 0 bases, J shed 7 bases, and the junction held 6 bases outside the gene matches. This CDR3 has 15 residues. CDR3 sequence (DNA): TGTGCCAGCAGTTTATCGAACGGGGGGGCGAATACGCAGTATTTT. Translated: CASSLSNGGANTQYF.

V and J are TRBV18 and TRBJ1-5; a weak D match, TRBD1 (6 bases). This CDR3 spans 13 amino acids. Trimming shortened V by 6 bases and J by 7 bases, and 13 bases separated the two germline ends. CDR1 is KGHSH, CDR2 LQKENI, per germline. The CDR3: CASSPTGFQPQHF. CDR3 nucleotide sequence: TGTGCCAGCTCGCCAACAGGGTTCCAGCCCCAGCATTTT.

This clone was detected a few times. This sequence joins TRBV30 and TRBJ2-7; 7 nucleotides line up with TRBD1. Looked up from germline, CDR1 is GTSNPN and CDR2 is SVGIG (reference sequence). The CDR3 length is 11 residues. Trimming removed 5 bases from V and 10 bases from J; junction bases left unmatched: 8. The CDR3 DNA is TGTGCCTGGCATAGGGACAGCTACCAGTACTTC. Translation gives CAWHRDSYQYF.

CDR3 sequence: CASKDTGTGRNEQFF. Here the CDR3 DNA reads TGTGCCAGCAAAGACACCGGGACAGGGCGTAATGAGCAGTTCTTC. The J gene is TRBJ2-1, the V gene TRBV19; TRBD1 matches 9 bases. The CDR3 is 15 residues long. Germline V gives CDR1 LNHDA, CDR2 SQIVND (reference sequence). The V gene end was trimmed by 9 bases and the J gene end by 7 bases; junction bases not matched to a gene: 13.

This chain joins TRBV30 and TRBJ2-7; D is perhaps TRBD1 (6 bases). The CDR3 runs 12 residues. CDR1 and CDR2 (germline): GTSNPN, SVGIG (reference sequence). V was clipped by 3 bases and J by 2 bases, with 8 bases between them. In DNA form, the CDR3 reads TGTGCCTGGAGGGACAGCACCTACGAGCAGTACTTC. Translated, it gives CAWRDSTYEQYF.

With regard to this clone: The identical CDR3 is also encoded by other nucleotide sequences in the sample. The genes are TRBV7-2 and TRBJ2-1, with 8 bases identical to TRBD2. Per the germline V gene, CDR1 is SGHTA and CDR2 is FQGNSA. CDR3 length: 16 residues. V lost 1 base to trimming and J lost 0 bases; unmatched junction nucleotides: 2. CDR3 sequence: CASSLGSGSSYNEQFF. CDR3 DNA: TGTGCCAGCAGCTTAGGGAGCGGGAGCTCCTACAATGAGCAGTTCTTC.

This clone was observed a single time. V is TRBV7-3 and J is TRBJ2-1, with D tentatively TRBD2 (5 bases). The V and J ends lost 4 bases and 3 bases respectively, with 16 bases between them. The CDR3 is 16 residues long. The germline V gene encodes CDR1 SGHTA and CDR2 FQGTGA. CDR3 sequence (DNA): TGTGCCAGCAGCTCCGAGGCGGGCGATGACTACAATGAGCAGTTCTTC. This sequence encodes CASSSEAGDDYNEQFF.

This clone occurred many times. The chain joins TRBV7-2 to TRBJ2-7; 11 bases align to TRBD2. Germline V CDR1 and CDR2: SGHTA, FQGNSA. With V trimmed by 7 bases and J by 4 bases, 6 bases remained unmatched. The CDR3 loop spans 14 amino acids. Here the CDR3 DNA reads TGTGCCAGCATCGCACTAGCGGGAGAATACGAGCAGTACTTC. Translating gives CASIALAGEYEQYF.

This rearrangement joins TRBV30 to TRBJ2-3; no clear D gene. Germline values: CDR1 GTSNPN, CDR2 SVGIG (reference sequence). The V gene lost 4 bases and the J gene lost 4 bases, with 12 bases spanning the gap. CDR3 length: 13 residues. The CDR3 DNA follows: TGTGCCTGGAACACAATTGGCCCAGATACGCAGTATTTT. Its translation: CAWNTIGPDTQYF.

V gene TRBV7-5 combines with J gene TRBJ1-4; TRBD1 is the table's D call, not checked against the DNA. TRBV7-5 is shown as a pseudogene. The CDR3 has 15 residues. The CDR3 sequence is CVRSRDRQTNEKLFF. The CDR3 bases are TGTGTCAGAAGCCGGGACAGACAAACTAATGAAAAACTGTTTTTT.

The V and J genes are TRBV5-1 and TRBJ1-1; D possibly corresponds to TRBD1 (5 bases). The ends were cut back, 3 bases at V and 6 bases at J, with 15 bases in the middle. CDR3 length: 14 amino acids. Per germline, CDR1 SGHRS and CDR2 YFSETQ. DNA for the CDR3: TGCGCCAGCAGCTCGGGGGACGGCGTCGCTGAAGCTTTCTTT. It encodes CASSSGDGVAEAFF. Full variable domain (remainder filled in from reference TRBV5-1 and TRBJ1-1): KAGVTQTPRYLIKTRGQQVTLSCSPISGHRSVSWYQQTPGQGLQFLFEYFSETQRNKGNFPGRFSGRQFSNSRSEMNVSTLELGDSALYLCASSSGDGVAEAFFGQGTRLTVV.

The chain employs TRBV6-5 and TRBJ2-5, with a tentative D call TRBD2 (5 bases). CDR3 length equals 12 residues. Trimming took off 6 bases at V and 5 bases at J, with 10 bases between the two ends. Germline V gene lookup returns CDR1 MNHEY and CDR2 SVGAGI. CDR3 region: CASRLVRETQYF. The CDR3 DNA follows: TGTGCCAGCAGACTAGTCCGGGAGACCCAGTACTTC.

The genes are TRBV19 and TRBJ2-7; 9 nucleotides align to TRBD1. Germline CDR1 LNHDA, CDR2 SQIVND (reference sequence). The ends lost 5 bases at V and 4 bases at J; junction bases unmatched: 9. This CDR3 spans 15 amino acids. Here the CDR3 reads CASSFRPGQGYEQYF. In nucleotides, the CDR3 is TGTGCCAGTAGTTTCCGACCGGGACAGGGATACGAGCAGTACTTC.